The clone carrying this TCR beta chain was picked up many times. This CDR3 comprises 14 residues. The germline CDR1 and CDR2 sequences are KGHSH and LQKENI. Trimming removed 2 bases from V and 4 bases from J, with 12 bases in between. The sample is drawn from a study of T cells in Graves' hyperthyroidism and ophthalmopathy. RNA transcripts provided the source from which TCR beta CDR3 regions were amplified. The primer set for the first-round RT-PCR of the TCR CDR3 was HTBI. TCRdb recomputed calls from the multiplex PCR reads with MiXCR, one row per CDR3 protein. The sample lists roughly 750,000 distinct CDR3 sequences; about 17% were seen once.

The TCR comes from a young man with Graves' hyperthyroidism. The sequenced sample consisted of blood. The genes are TRBV18 and TRBJ2-7; D may correspond to TRBD1 or TRBD2 (5 bases each). CDR3 nucleotides: TGTGCCAGCTCACCATCACCGGGACGATACGAGCAGTACTTC. It specifies CASSPSPGRYEQYF.